This entry concerns a single T cell receptor beta chain. Its antigen specificity is not known. The record has no base qualities; no much larger clone is one base away. This sample was taken from a study of T cell repertoires in cytomegalovirus infection (dated by TCRdb to the late 2010s). Notes on the research overall: Donor HLA type was relevant to the analysis, because carriage of CMV infection together with the matching HLA type was indicated by public TCR beta signatures.

The reads were generated on an Illumina HiSeq 1500. TCRdb reworked the public reads: Q25 trimming with fastp, MiXCR clone assembly, productive beta chains retained. CDR3 protein sequences are deduplicated, and each keeps its most common genes and DNA. Recorded for this sample are 200,000 to 300,000 distinct CDR3 sequences; over 9% of them occurred a single time. Under 2% of the sample is held by the ten biggest clonotypes. What the work shows at the level of the full study, not this receptor alone: In both this cohort and an independent cohort of more than 350 donors, the cumulative frequency of public TCR beta family members distinguished carriers of CMV infection plus the relevant HLA type. In the ex vivo response, HLA-C-restricted CMV-specific TCR beta clonotypes were dominant, and in two of eight donors the single most frequent clonotype came from this HLA-C-restricted group.

The receptor was isolated from a human donor in good health (CMV status not recorded). Some clones in this sample may be carry-over from other donors' samples. Sequencing used PBMCs.

The DNA sequence is given as TGTGCCAGCAGCTCCCGGACAGGGTATGACATTCAGTACTTC. Protein translation: CASSSRTGYDIQYF. The chain is made from TRBV11-2 and TRBJ2-4; 8 bases in the junction line up with TRBD1. From V the trimming removes 4 bases and from J it removes 8 bases, while the gene matches leave 7 bases of the junction unaccounted for. CDR1 and CDR2 were assigned from the germline V gene as SGHAT and FQNNGV. From the cysteine through the phenylalanine, the CDR3 covers 14 amino acids. The CDR3 DNA has 42 bases and is translated from base 1.